This passage covers 26 T cell receptor beta chains from one sample sequenced in a study of T cells in Graves' hyperthyroidism and ophthalmopathy. Amplification targeted TCR beta CDR3 regions from RNA transcripts. HTBI primers were the set used in a first-round RT-PCR of the TCR CDR3. TCRdb recomputed calls from the multiplex PCR reads with MiXCR, one row per CDR3 protein. Of about 370,000 distinct CDR3 sequences in the sample, approximately 14% are singletons; the top ten hold roughly 19%. The source material was blood. The receptors here all came from a woman aged 60-75 years with Graves' ophthalmopathy.

The chain combines TRBV4-1 with TRBJ2-3; D is undetermined. From germline, CDR1 is MGHRA and CDR2 YSYEKL. The V end was cut by 6 bases, the J end by 0 bases, with 16 bases between. The CDR3 runs 16 residues. CDR3 protein: CASSPVRTASTDTQYF. Here the CDR3 DNA reads TGCGCCAGCAGTCCCGTTCGGACCGCTAGCACAGATACGCAGTATTTT.

This clonotype was detected ten times or more. The chain employs TRBV18 and TRBJ2-5; D gene ambiguous. Trimming removed 4 bases at V and 2 bases at J, with 8 bases between. The CDR3 loop spans 13 amino acids. Germline loops: CDR1 KGHSH, CDR2 LQKENI. In DNA, the CDR3 is TGTGCCAGCTCACTCGTCGCACAAGAGACCCAGTACTTC. Protein sequence: CASSLVAQETQYF.

This clonotype was counted at least ten times. The chain recombines TRBV7-9 with TRBJ2-6; perhaps TRBD2 as D (6 bases). The length of the CDR3 is 16 residues. Germline V gene data show CDR1 as SEHNR and CDR2 as FQNEAQ (reference sequence). V was pared by 7 bases and J by 3 bases, with 16 bases between. The CDR3 is CASTPGYGGGANVLTF. DNA for the CDR3: TGTGCCAGCACCCCTGGGTACGGGGGTGGGGCCAACGTCCTGACTTTC. The full variable domain, completed using reference TRBV7-9 and TRBJ2-6, is DTGVSQNPRHKITKRGQNVTFRCDPISEHNRLYWYRQTLGQGPEFLTYFQNEAQLEKSRLLSDRFSAERPKGSFSTLEIQRTEQGDSAMYLCASTPGYGGGANVLTFGAGSRLTVL.

This clonotype has ten or more counts. The V and J genes are TRBV5-1 and TRBJ2-1; TRBD2 aligns across 9 bases. CDR1 is SGHRS, CDR2 YFSETQ, per germline. V lost 8 bases and J lost 3; bases outside the gene matches: 3. The length of the CDR3 is 13 residues. The CDR3 protein is CASTTSGYNEQFF. For the CDR3, the DNA is TGCGCCAGTACGACTAGCGGCTACAATGAGCAGTTCTTC.

The sample holds many counts of this clonotype. The chain carries TRBV5-1 and TRBJ2-1, with TRBD1 matching 8 bases. Germline values: CDR1 SGHRS, CDR2 YFSETQ. After removal of 4 bases from V and 7 bases from J, the junction contained 7 bases not matched to a gene. The CDR3 covers 14 residues. The CDR3 DNA reads TGCGCCAGCAGCGTGACAGGGGTTTCGAATGAGCAGTTCTTC. Its protein product is CASSVTGVSNEQFF.

This clonotype showed up just a few times. V usage is TRBV5-8 and J usage is TRBJ2-1; 11 nucleotides match TRBD2. Per germline, CDR1 SGHTS and CDR2 YDEGEE. This CDR3 contains 15 residues. The junction had 7 bases not matched to a gene; V was cut back by 4 bases and J by 7 bases. CDR3 bases: TGTGCCAGCAGCATGACTAGCGGGAATGGGAATGAGCAGTTCTTC. Translating gives CASSMTSGNGNEQFF.

This clonotype has at least ten counts. The genes are TRBV18 and TRBJ2-5; D remains unclear. This CDR3 has 13 residues. Trimming removed 3 bases from V and 2 bases from J, with 7 bases in between. The V gene's germline CDR1 is KGHSH and CDR2 LQKENI. The CDR3 loop is CASSPDLQETQYF. CDR3 DNA sequence: TGTGCCAGCTCACCGGACCTACAAGAGACCCAGTACTTC.

The chain is built from TRBV5-1 and TRBJ2-5; D is unclear. CDR1 and CDR2 (germline): SGHRS, YFSETQ. This CDR3 has 11 residues. V lost 10 bases, J lost 4 bases, and 11 bases lay in between. This chain's CDR3 is CAGNLRETQYF. The CDR3 coding sequence is TGCGCCGGCAACCTTAGAGAGACCCAGTACTTC.

This clonotype was seen at least ten times. This chain joins TRBV6-6 and TRBJ1-3, with D tentatively TRBD1 (5 bases). Germline V lookup: CDR1 MNHNY, CDR2 SVGAGI (reference sequence). The CDR3 consists of 16 residues. Trimming removed 2 bases at V and 4 bases at J, with 15 bases between. The CDR3 sequence: CASSYLAGPRGNTIYF. As DNA, the CDR3 is TGTGCCAGCAGTTACCTGGCAGGGCCGAGGGGAAACACCATATATTTT.

This clonotype was observed many times. The chain carries TRBV6-6 and TRBJ2-3; 9 nucleotides line up with TRBD2. CDR1 and CDR2 (germline): MNHNY, SVGAGI (reference sequence). The V and J ends lost 2 bases and 3 bases, in that order; junction bases with no gene match: 6. The CDR3 loop spans 16 amino acids. In DNA, the CDR3 is TGTGCCAGCAGTTACGGGGCGGGAGGGCCAACAGATACGCAGTATTTT. As protein: CASSYGAGGPTDTQYF.

This clonotype was seen ten or more times. This chain uses TRBV20-1 with TRBJ1-5; the D is unclear. This CDR3 has 15 amino acids. The germline V gene has CDR1 DFQATT and CDR2 SNEGSKA (reference sequence). The germline V and J ends were trimmed by 0 bases and 9 bases, with 18 bases remaining between them. The CDR3 loop reads CSARDTRESNGPQHF. The CDR3 DNA follows: TGCAGTGCTAGAGATACCCGGGAAAGTAATGGGCCCCAGCATTTT.

This clonotype was seen ten or more times. The chain links TRBV27 to TRBJ2-7, with no clear D. Germline CDR1 and CDR2: MNHEY and SMNVEV (reference sequence). The CDR3 sequence is 14 residues long. Trimming stripped 5 bases from V and 2 bases from J, with 13 bases between. This CDR3 reads CASSPTALTYEQYF. CDR3 bases: TGTGCCAGCAGTCCCACAGCGCTTACCTACGAGCAGTACTTC.

The chain uses TRBV29-1 and TRBJ2-7, with TRBD1 matching over 10 bases. The V segment lost 6 bases and the J segment 2 bases; nucleotides outside the gene matches: 4. There are 13 residues in the CDR3. Looked up from germline, CDR1 is SQVTM and CDR2 is ANQGSEA. This CDR3 is CSVRQGAPYEQYF. The DNA for the CDR3 is TGCAGCGTGAGACAGGGGGCCCCCTACGAGCAGTACTTC.

This clonotype showed up just a few times. At one end, the junction sequence differs from germline, possibly due to a read error. The rearrangement joins TRBV5-1 to TRBJ2-7; TRBD2 matches 16 bases. Germline V gene data show CDR1 as SGHRS and CDR2 as YFSETQ. This CDR3 has 17 residues. The CDR3 protein is CANSSRGTSGRAEEQYF. The DNA for the CDR3 is TGCGCCAACAGCTCACGCGGGACTAGCGGGAGGGCCGAAGAGCAGTACTTC.

This clonotype has just a few counts. This sequence joins TRBV9 and TRBJ1-4; D is undetermined. This CDR3 spans 18 amino acids. The germline gives CDR1 SGDLS, CDR2 YYNGEE. Trimming removed 4 bases from V and 2 bases from J, with 21 bases in between. The CDR3 DNA reads TGTGCCAGCAGCCCTCGCCTAGGTGATCTGGCCACTAATGAAAAACTGTTTTTT. Its protein is CASSPRLGDLATNEKLFF.

This clonotype was detected ten times or more. CDR3 in DNA: TGTGCCACCAGTGCCCCGGGTAAGACGACGAACACCGGGGAGCTGTTTTTT. Its translation is CATSAPGKTTNTGELFF. The rearrangement joins TRBV24-1 to TRBJ2-2, with D hard to call. Germline V lookup: CDR1 KGHDR, CDR2 SFDVKD. Trimming removed 5 bases at V and 0 bases at J, with 15 bases between. This CDR3 has 17 residues.

The gene calls are TRBV4-2 and TRBJ1-4, with D unresolved. V shed 4 bases and J shed 4 bases, with 13 bases lying between them. The CDR3 consists of 15 residues. CDR1 LGHNA and CDR2 YNFKEQ come from the germline V gene. The CDR3 DNA is TGTGCCAGCAGCCCTAACAGAGCTTATAATGAAAAACTGTTTTTT. Amino acids: CASSPNRAYNEKLFF.

The rearrangement links TRBV6-1 to TRBJ2-7; no definite D call. The CDR3 has 15 residues. Germline CDR1 MNHNS, CDR2 SASEGT. V dropped 6 bases and J dropped 0 bases, with 15 bases sitting between them. CDR3 region: CASRLKWVSSYEQYF. In DNA form, the CDR3 reads TGTGCCAGCAGACTCAAGTGGGTGAGCTCCTACGAGCAGTACTTC.

The rearrangement joins TRBV6-1 to TRBJ2-1, with D perhaps TRBD2 (6 bases). CDR1 and CDR2 from the germline V gene are MNHNS and SASEGT. The CDR3 is made up of 15 amino acids. The V and J ends lost 3 bases and 9 bases respectively, with 18 bases between them. The CDR3 protein is CASSEVYGGSGEQFF. The CDR3 nucleotides are TGTGCCAGCAGTGAGGTTTATGGAGGGAGCGGTGAGCAGTTCTTC.

This clonotype appeared a few times. The genes are TRBV27 and TRBJ1-1; possibly TRBD1 for D (5 bases). The CDR3 has 15 amino acids. Trimming took off 0 bases at V and 4 bases at J, with 12 bases between the two ends. The germline CDR1 and CDR2 sequences are MNHEY and SMNVEV (reference sequence). CDR3: CASSLSVGVGTEAFF. In DNA, the CDR3 is TGTGCCAGCAGTTTATCGGTAGGGGTCGGCACTGAAGCTTTCTTT.

This clonotype was counted ten times or more. This chain uses TRBV30 with TRBJ2-7; no firm D call. Trimming took 0 bases from V and 5 from J, leaving 17 bases between them. Germline V CDR1 and CDR2: GTSNPN, SVGIG (reference sequence). The CDR3 has 15 amino acids. The CDR3 nucleotides are TGTGCCTGGAGTGTTCCTCCCACTGGGGTGGACGAGCAGTACTTC. It is translated as CAWSVPPTGVDEQYF.

V is TRBV7-2 and J is TRBJ2-5, with 7 bases matching TRBD2. The CDR3 runs to 14 residues. Germline V lookup: CDR1 SGHTA, CDR2 FQGNSA. With V trimmed by 5 bases and J by 7 bases, 10 bases remained unmatched. CDR3 nucleotide sequence: TGTGCCAGCAGCGGCGGGACTACGGACGGGACCCAGTACTTC. As protein: CASSGGTTDGTQYF.

The rearrangement links TRBV7-3 to TRBJ1-2; weak D call: TRBD1 (6 bases). The ends were cut back, 5 bases at V and 4 bases at J, with 11 bases in the middle. Germline CDR1 SGHTA, CDR2 FQGTGA. The CDR3 covers 13 residues. This CDR3 is CASSLTGTYGYTF. CDR3 DNA sequence: TGTGCCAGCAGCCTTACAGGGACCTATGGCTACACCTTC.

Many counts were recorded for this clonotype. The genes are TRBV11-2 and TRBJ2-7; D gene ambiguous. Looked up from germline, CDR1 is SGHAT and CDR2 is FQNNGV. V lost 5 bases and J 1 base, leaving 15 bases between the germline ends. The CDR3 has 15 residues. CDR3 residues: CASSPNYFGSYEQYF. The CDR3 DNA sequence: TGTGCCAGCAGCCCTAATTACTTTGGTTCCTACGAGCAGTACTTC.

Points on this clonotype: This could be a read error, since a much larger clone is one nucleotide away. The J gene is TRBJ2-3, the V gene TRBV2, with a tentative D call TRBD1 (6 bases). CDR3 length: 14 amino acids. Germline V gene sequence: CDR1 SNHLY, CDR2 FYNNEI. The CDR3 sequence is CASSRTVSTDTRYF. The CDR3 region has the DNA TGTGCCAGCAGTCGGACAGTGAGCACAGATACGCGGTATTTT.

In its sample, this clonotype was seen many times. This chain joins TRBV27 and TRBJ1-3, with D hard to call. Germline V gives CDR1 MNHEY, CDR2 SMNVEV (reference sequence). V lost 4 bases to trimming and J lost 4 bases, with 11 bases between them. This CDR3 comprises 14 residues. CDR3: CASSSLGSGNTIYF. The DNA of the CDR3 is TGTGCCAGCAGTTCCCTCGGGTCCGGAAACACCATATATTTT.